One sample yielded the 22 T cell receptor beta chains listed below, sequenced in a study of a mutant IDH1 vaccine in newly diagnosed glioma. Only in-frame clones appear in the TCRdb table, and some are missing; sequencing was by immunoSEQ multiplex PCR. This sample carries tens of thousands of clones, 80% of them seen once, and the ten largest clones take 6.2%. The antigens these receptors bind are not known. The time point: week 23, last vaccination. Each vaccine dose was 300 ug of mutant IDH1 20-mer peptide, with topical imiquimod. The sequencing used PBMCs, collected from a glioma patient whose treatment included an IDH1 peptide vaccine. The receptor set was obtained from a man aged 35 to 55 with glioma.

This chain connects TRBV5-6 to TRBJ1-5; tentative D call: TRBD1 (6 bases). Germline lookup yields CDR1 SGHDT and CDR2 YYEEEE. The CDR3 is 15 residues long. V was clipped by 0 bases and J by 1 base, with 8 bases between them. The CDR3 DNA reads as TGTGCCAGCAGCTTGGTTGGGGGCAGCAATCAGCCCCAGCATTTT. Encoded protein: CASSLVGGSNQPQHF.

The rearrangement uses TRBV6-1 and TRBJ2-3, with 7 bases fitting TRBD2. V dropped 3 bases and J dropped 8; count of bases not matched to a gene: 5. Germline values: CDR1 MNHNS, CDR2 SASEGT. CDR3 length equals 13 residues. CDR3 residues: CASSESGLGTQYF. The CDR3 DNA follows: TGTGCCAGCAGTGAGTCAGGACTAGGTACGCAGTATTTT.

The chain uses TRBV14 and TRBJ2-5; 7 bases are shared with TRBD2. Per the germline V gene, CDR1 is SGHDN and CDR2 is FVKESK. The V and J ends lost 1 base and 7 bases, in that order; junction bases with no gene match: 6. This CDR3 spans 14 amino acids. The CDR3 sequence is CASSQGSGAGTQYF. CDR3 in DNA: TGTGCCAGCAGCCAAGGCAGCGGGGCTGGGACCCAGTACTTC.

The chain recombines TRBV7-8 with TRBJ2-5; a possible D gene is TRBD2 (6 bases). CDR1 is SGHVS, CDR2 FQNEAQ, per germline. There are 13 residues in the CDR3. Trimming pared 3 bases from V and 5 bases from J, leaving 10 bases between. The CDR3 DNA sequence: TGTGCCAGCAGCTTGACTAGGTCGGAGACCCAGTACTTC. It encodes CASSLTRSETQYF. Supplemented by reference TRBV7-8 and TRBJ2-5, the full variable domain reads GAGVSQSPRYKVAKRGQDVALRCDPISGHVSLFWYQQALGQGPEFLTYFQNEAQLDKSGLPSDRFFAERPEGSVSTLKIQRTQQEDSAVYLCASSLTRSETQYFGPGTRLLVL.

The V and J genes are TRBV18 and TRBJ2-7; 8 positions match TRBD1. The V gene end was trimmed by 3 bases and the J gene end by 4 bases; junction bases not matched to a gene: 8. This CDR3 has 15 residues. The germline V gene has CDR1 KGHSH and CDR2 LQKENI. The chain's CDR3 is CASSPATGGRYEQYF. In nucleotides, the CDR3 is TGTGCCAGCTCACCTGCCACAGGGGGAAGGTACGAGCAGTACTTC.

This chain uses TRBV2 with TRBJ1-5; D is possibly TRBD1 (6 bases). The CDR3 is 13 residues long. Germline-derived CDR1 and CDR2 are SNHLY and FYNNEI. V shed 4 bases and J shed 8 bases, with 12 bases lying between them. CDR3 bases: TGTGCCAGCAGTGTCCCTAGGGGGGAGCCCCAGCATTTT. Protein product: CASSVPRGEPQHF.

The V call is TRBV10-1, the J call TRBJ1-5; D unclear. Germline V gene sequence: CDR1 WNHNN, CDR2 SYGVQD (reference sequence). The CDR3 totals 13 residues. Trimming left V 5 bases short and J 4 bases short, with 9 bases between. The CDR3 coding sequence is TGCGCCAGCAGTCCGTCGGGTAATCAGCCCCAGCATTTT. It encodes CASSPSGNQPQHF.

The genes are TRBV4-1 and TRBJ2-3, with no clear D. Germline lookup yields CDR1 MGHRA and CDR2 YSYEKL. CDR3 size: 16 residues. The V end was cut by 1 base, the J end by 0 bases, with 11 bases between. CDR3 protein: CASSQVSSSSTDTQYF. DNA for the CDR3: TGCGCCAGCAGCCAAGTCTCCAGTTCTAGCACAGATACGCAGTATTTT.

The chain joins TRBV4-2 to TRBJ1-3; possible D gene TRBD1, 5 bases. V lost 0 bases, J lost 0 bases, and 18 bases lay in between. CDR1 is LGHNA, CDR2 YNFKEQ, per germline. CDR3 size: 19 residues. The DNA of the CDR3 is TGTGCCAGCAGCCAAGAGCAGGGTGAGGGCAGCCTCTCTGGAAACACCATATATTTT. As protein: CASSQEQGEGSLSGNTIYF.

A single count supports this clone. The rearrangement links TRBV5-1 to TRBJ2-3, with D perhaps TRBD1 (6 bases). CDR3 length: 16 residues. Trimming shortened V by 3 bases and J by 0 bases, and 14 bases separated the two germline ends. Germline assignment: CDR1 SGHRS and CDR2 YFSETQ. CDR3 in DNA: TGCGCCAGCAGCTCCAGACAGGCGGGTAGCACAGATACGCAGTATTTT. It codes for CASSSRQAGSTDTQYF. Full variable domain (remainder filled in from reference TRBV5-1 and TRBJ2-3): KAGVTQTPRYLIKTRGQQVTLSCSPISGHRSVSWYQQTPGQGLQFLFEYFSETQRNKGNFPGRFSGRQFSNSRSEMNVSTLELGDSALYLCASSSRQAGSTDTQYFGPGTRLTVL.

The chain joins TRBV6-1 to TRBJ1-2; D remains unclear. V was clipped by 6 bases and J by 3 bases, with 11 bases between them. This CDR3 spans 13 amino acids. Germline lookup yields CDR1 MNHNS and CDR2 SASEGT. The CDR3 loop is CASRSDDYYGYTF. The CDR3 DNA reads as TGTGCCAGCAGGTCCGATGACTACTATGGCTACACCTTC.

The chain joins TRBV4-2 to TRBJ2-7, with D maybe TRBD1 (6 bases). CDR1 is LGHNA and CDR2 is YNFKEQ in the germline V gene. Trimming cost V 4 bases and J 0 bases, with 10 bases left between them. There are 14 residues in the CDR3. The CDR3 loop is CASSPPGDSYEQYF. CDR3 nucleotides: TGTGCCAGCAGCCCCCCAGGGGACTCCTACGAGCAGTACTTC.

The rearrangement uses TRBV4-1 and TRBJ2-3; maybe TRBD2 (5 bases). Germline V gives CDR1 MGHRA, CDR2 YSYEKL. The ends were cut back, 0 bases at V and 6 bases at J, with 22 bases in the middle. This CDR3 has 18 amino acids. CDR3 protein: CASSQDPTNGEGLDTQYF. CDR3 DNA: TGCGCCAGCAGCCAAGACCCCACCAACGGAGAGGGTTTGGATACGCAGTATTTT.

This clone was observed a single time. The chain couples TRBV7-9 to TRBJ2-4; 12 bases are a match to TRBD1. The CDR3 spans 18 residues. The germline V gene encodes CDR1 SEHNR and CDR2 FQNEAQ (reference sequence). The V and J ends lost 5 bases and 0 bases, in that order; junction bases with no gene match: 8. The CDR3 DNA sequence: TGTGCCAGCAGCGGGACAGGGGGCGAGGTCCTAGCCAAAAACATTCAGTACTTC. This sequence encodes CASSGTGGEVLAKNIQYF.

CDR3 DNA sequence: TGTGCCAGCAGCCGGACAGGCCTGGGGGGCACTGAAGCTTTCTTT. It codes for CASSRTGLGGTEAFF. The chain links TRBV4-2 to TRBJ1-1, with TRBD1 matching over 7 bases. The V segment lost 4 bases and the J segment 4 bases; nucleotides outside the gene matches: 9. Germline V CDR1 and CDR2: LGHNA, YNFKEQ. This CDR3 contains 15 residues.

This clone was found a few times. V and J are TRBV19 and TRBJ1-1, with unresolved D. CDR3 length: 14 amino acids. Germline values: CDR1 LNHDA, CDR2 SQIVND (reference sequence). Trimming shortened V by 3 bases and J by 3 bases, and 11 bases separated the two germline ends. The CDR3 region has the DNA TGTGCCAGTAGTATGGTAGCGGCTGACACTGAAGCTTTCTTT. It is translated as CASSMVAADTEAFF.

This clone came up once. The rearrangement joins TRBV6-1 to TRBJ2-6, with D possibly matching TRBD1 (6 bases). The CDR3 spans 18 residues. V was pared by 0 bases and J by 0 bases, with 12 bases between. Germline V CDR1 and CDR2: MNHNS, SASEGT. This CDR3 is CASSEALGQSSGANVLTF. The CDR3 bases are TGTGCCAGCAGTGAAGCGCTGGGACAAAGCTCTGGGGCCAACGTCCTGACTTTC.

Turning to this clone: Other DNA variants within this sample encode the same CDR3. V gene TRBV4-1 combines with J gene TRBJ1-5, with a weak D call TRBD1 (5 bases). Germline CDR1 MGHRA, CDR2 YSYEKL. This CDR3 comprises 15 residues. Trimming cost V 1 base and J 1 base, with 8 bases left between them. Written as DNA, the CDR3 is TGCGCCAGCAGCCAAGTACCAGGGAGCAATCAGCCCCAGCATTTT. This sequence encodes CASSQVPGSNQPQHF.

The chain uses TRBV6-5 and TRBJ1-1, with no clear D. The CDR3 consists of 13 residues. Germline V gene sequence: CDR1 MNHEY, CDR2 SVGAGI. V was shortened by 6 bases and J by 2 bases, with 10 bases between the two germline ends. CDR3: CASRQTSNTEAFF. The CDR3 DNA sequence: TGTGCCAGCAGGCAGACAAGTAACACTGAAGCTTTCTTT.

The chain employs TRBV6-5 and TRBJ2-6; D unclear. The CDR3 consists of 16 residues. Germline V CDR1 and CDR2: MNHEY, SVGAGI. Trimming took 3 bases from V and 2 from J, leaving 11 bases between them. The CDR3 coding sequence is TGTGCCAGCAGTTATAGTTCGGTAACTGGGGCCAACGTCCTGACTTTC. Translation: CASSYSSVTGANVLTF.

This clone was observed a single time. The chain joins TRBV6-5 to TRBJ1-2; D unresolved. Per the germline V gene, CDR1 is MNHEY and CDR2 is SVGAGI. V dropped 8 bases and J dropped 5 bases, with 9 bases sitting between them. This CDR3 comprises 11 residues. The CDR3 here is CASGLKYGYTF. The CDR3, as DNA: TGTGCCAGCGGTCTGAAGTATGGCTACACCTTC.

V gene TRBV12-5 combines with J gene TRBJ2-1, with D perhaps TRBD2 (5 bases). The V gene lost 1 base and the J gene lost 0 bases, with 10 bases spanning the gap. This CDR3 is built from 16 residues. Germline CDR1 LGHNT, CDR2 FRNRAP. This CDR3 reads CASGLGGLASYNEQFF. CDR3 coding DNA: TGTGCTAGTGGTTTGGGAGGACTCGCCTCCTACAATGAGCAGTTCTTC. Filled out from reference TRBV12-5 and TRBJ2-1, the complete variable domain reads DARVTQTPRHKVTEMGQEVTMRCQPILGHNTVFWYRQTMMQGLELLAYFRNRAPLDDSGMPKDRFSAEMPDATLATLKIQPSEPRDSAVYFCASGLGGLASYNEQFFGPGTRLTVL.